One TCR beta chain is described in this entry. Only in-frame clones appear in the TCRdb table, and some are missing; sequencing was by immunoSEQ multiplex PCR. Among some 2,000,000 clones listed, around 96% were seen once. Cells designated naive CD8 were CD45RO-negative and were positively selected for CCR7, with terminally differentiated effector memory CD45RA+ cells excluded. The sample belongs to a study of shared clonotypes between healthy human individuals. The CDR3 is 17 amino acids. Sequenced material: naive CD8+ T cells sorted from blood. This TCR came from a man aged 18 to 29 in good health. The V gene is TRBV21-1, the J gene TRBJ2-2; TRBD1, the table's D call, lacks a check against the DNA. TRBV21-1 is reported as a pseudogene. This CDR3 reads CASSGRLGQGDTGELFF. Here the CDR3 DNA reads TGTGCCAGCAGCGGTCGTTTGGGACAGGGGGACACCGGGGAGCTGTTTTTT.